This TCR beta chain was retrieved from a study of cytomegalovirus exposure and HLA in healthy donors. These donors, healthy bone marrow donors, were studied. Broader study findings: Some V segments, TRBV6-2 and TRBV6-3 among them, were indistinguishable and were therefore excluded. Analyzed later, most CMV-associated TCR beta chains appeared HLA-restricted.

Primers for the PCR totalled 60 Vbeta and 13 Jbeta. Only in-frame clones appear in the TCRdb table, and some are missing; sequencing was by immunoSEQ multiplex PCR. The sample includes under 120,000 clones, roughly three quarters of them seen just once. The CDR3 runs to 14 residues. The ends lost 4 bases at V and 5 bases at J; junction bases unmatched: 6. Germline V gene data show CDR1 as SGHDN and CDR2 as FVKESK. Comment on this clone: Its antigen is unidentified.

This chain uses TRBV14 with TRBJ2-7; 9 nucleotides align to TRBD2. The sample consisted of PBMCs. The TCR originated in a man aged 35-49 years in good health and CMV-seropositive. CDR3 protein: CASSPRAGGHEQYF. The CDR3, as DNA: TGTGCCAGCAGCCCCCGAGCGGGAGGCCACGAGCAGTACTTC.